This TCR beta chain was identified in a study of blood T cells in healthy people across ages. Combining a sample-barcoded 5' primer with a J-beta primer mix, a second PCR ran for 7 to 11 cycles. TCRdb redid the calling of the 5' RACE reads with MiXCR, one entry per CDR3 protein. The sample holds roughly 500,000 distinct CDR3 sequences, about 25% seen once. Germline CDR1 is MNHEY and CDR2 is SMNVEV (reference sequence). This CDR3 has 14 amino acids. Peripheral blood from each donor was collected in a volume of ten milliliters. This clonotype was counted a single time. What it binds is not known. Study-level findings and limits: Using unsorted PBMCs precluded a conclusive naive versus antigen-experienced comparison.

The data also belong to a second study, concerning T cells of mothers and their children. In that study: A few healthy Caucasian mothers, along with their six children, served as the donors.

The specimen was blood. V usage is TRBV27 and J usage is TRBJ2-5, with D possibly being TRBD1 (6 bases). The DNA matches TRBJ2-7 better at its end, which makes the J call doubtful. This TCR was recovered from a boy between 5 and 17 years old in good health. The CDR3 is CASSPTTGTYEQYF. The DNA of the CDR3 is TGTGCCAGCAGTCCCACGACAGGAACCTACGAGCAGTACTTC.